This TCR beta chain was identified during a study of draining lymph node invasion in breast cancer (dated by TCRdb to the early 2020s). As for the study more broadly: Metastasis in lymph nodes was diagnosed using histology and cytokeratin immunohistochemistry and was confirmed with EpCAM/CD45 flow cytometry. In a separate targeted assay, bulk TCR-beta CDR3 sequencing compared sorted memory regulatory T cells and memory conventional CD4 T cells across breast cancer tissues. Each patient contributed matched non-invaded and tumor-invaded tumor-draining lymph nodes plus the primary tumor, profiled for both Treg and Tconv subsets. The separate targeted TCR sequencing included lymph nodes from five patients, and primary tumors were also sequenced for three of those five patients. What the work shows at the level of the full study, not this receptor alone: Across all tissues in the targeted TCR-seq data, Tregs appeared to be more clonally expanded than Tconvs, and both subsets showed lower diversity in tumor than in lymph nodes. In each tissue, about 12-25% of Treg TCRs were also present in Tconvs, a finding interpreted as suggesting peripheral induction of Tregs. TCRs shared between the Treg and Tconv subsets were viewed as suggestive of, but not proof of, a common clonal origin. The tumor top-100 clone tracking analysis could be carried out in only a couple of patients. Some clones from the top 100 tumor clones were found in both invaded and non-invaded nodes, which suggests recirculation between the tumor and the draining nodes. Whether Treg conversion occurred in a given organ or whether converted Tregs recirculated between nodes and tumor could not be resolved from the data.

This clonotype appeared a few times. What antigen it recognizes has not been identified. No quality values exist for individual bases; no much larger clone is one base distant. The library was built by means of bulk RNA-seq. The reads were generated on an Illumina HiSeq 2500. In the authors' own workflow: For the separate targeted TCR-seq dataset, CDR3 sequences were extracted and quantified from raw reads using MiXCR version 2.1.5 with default parameters. TCR-beta clones in the separate targeted TCR-seq dataset were defined according to the combination of V gene, J gene and CDR3 sequence. In the separate targeted TCR-seq dataset, clones with fewer than three counts were removed, then only the 90% most strongly expressed clones per sample were retained. In the separate targeted TCR-seq dataset, Treg-Tconv overlap was computed as shared clones divided by total Treg clones per tissue, times 100. TCRdb took the public reads, trimmed them with fastp at Q25, ran MiXCR for clone calling and kept in-frame beta chains. Every distinct CDR3 protein forms one entry, paired with its most common genes and DNA. The V and J calls were determined by TCRdb, not by the authors. The sample profile shows around 3,000 distinct CDR3 sequences; over 60% of them were found once. The ten biggest clones cover about 9.7% of the sample.

The CDR3 spans 13 residues, from the cysteine through the phenylalanine. The DNA shown is the 39-base CDR3, in frame from base 1. As encoded in the germline V gene, CDR1 is SQVTM while CDR2 is ANQGSEA. The germline V and J ends show losses of 2 bases and 6 bases respectively, and no gene match explains 7 bases of the junction. CD4+ CD45RA- CD25- cells were sorted as memory conventional CD4 T cells. Tumor-draining lymph nodes were classified as non-invaded or invaded according to the absence or presence of metastatic tumor cells. Before staining and sorting, T cells were pre-enriched using a Miltenyi Pan T Cell isolation kit. Immunohistochemistry for estrogen receptor, progesterone receptor, HER2 and Ki-67 was used to characterize primary tumors. Within a few hours after surgery, fresh surgical tissue was processed by cutting the tissue into small fragments. The tissue fragments were enzymatically digested with Liberase TL plus DNase for approximately 20 minutes and then passed through a 40-micrometer strainer. Sorting used a BD FACS Aria II with about 97-99% purity, after DAPI live/dead staining. Sorted cells were lysed in TCL buffer and RNA was purified with a Norgen Single Cell RNA purification kit including DNase treatment.

The material sequenced was sorted memory CD4+ effector T cells from a lymph node. The sample's cell subset or site, from its label and the paper: CD45RA-negative sorted CD4+ T cells (memory Tconv or effector/memory Treg). This chain joins TRBV29-1 to TRBJ2-7, and TRBD1 aligns with 7 junction nucleotides. This TCR was sampled from a female donor with luminal breast cancer. This receptor has the CDR3 CSVEIGQVGEQYF. The DNA reads as follows: TGCAGCGTTGAAATCGGACAGGTGGGCGAGCAGTACTTC.